This T cell receptor beta chain was recovered during a study of early T cells in non-severe SARS-CoV-2 infection. The TCR library protocol was used to attach unique molecular identifiers. These identifiers were attached to individual cDNA molecules. MiXCR, run by TCRdb on the 5' RACE reads, gives a single entry per CDR3 protein. Of approximately 37,000 distinct CDR3 sequences detected, roughly 5% appear once; the ten largest clones hold around 5.8%. Study-wide findings and caveats: Private and CD4 specificities were missed by VDJdb matching, skewed to anti-spike CD8.

With 0 bases clipped from V and 6 bases from J, the junction kept 3 bases outside the gene matches. Germline CDR1 is ENHRY and CDR2 is SYGVKD. The CDR3 runs to 15 residues. With regard to this clonotype: What it binds is unknown.

This clonotype was sampled from an adult who was a healthcare worker with PCR-confirmed SARS-CoV-2 infection or an uninfected control (not recorded which). The chain combines TRBV10-3 with TRBJ1-5; the match to TRBD1 covers 9 bases. Source: whole blood, taken at baseline. The CDR3 DNA sequence: TGTGCCATCAGTGAGTCGGGGGACAGGGTTCAGCCCCAGCATTTT. It codes for CAISESGDRVQPQHF.